This T cell receptor beta chain stems from a study of low-dose radiotherapy and immunotherapy resistance in tumors. Comments on this clonotype: This likely came from a read error, as a far larger clone is one base away.

Primers targeting TRAV and TRBV primed first-strand cDNA, covering alpha and beta chains. The PCR that amplified TCRs ran for 15 to 25 cycles, relying on a constant-region primer and a V-primer adapter. In TCRdb, the reads were re-called with MiXCR into one record per CDR3 protein. The sample has approximately 100,000 distinct CDR3 sequences; around 21% are singletons. This sample's time point: after trial treatment. Described treatment: LDRT plus nivolumab, ipilimumab, low-dose cyclophosphamide and aspirin (RACIN trial). From germline, CDR1 is SGDLS and CDR2 YYNGEE. Deletions cut 3 bases from V and 10 bases from J, with 17 bases between. There are 14 residues in the CDR3.

This chain joins TRBV9 and TRBJ2-1; possibly TRBD2 for D (5 bases). Sample: PBMCs, taken after low-dose radiotherapy plus immunotherapy. The sequence was collected from a male donor with prostate cancer. The CDR3 DNA sequence: TGTGCCAGCAGCGCCTACACCGGAGACTACGAGCAGTTCTTC. Amino acids: CASSAYTGDYEQFF.